This T cell receptor beta chain was observed in a study of read filtering for tumor transcriptome and immune sequencing. Study-level information: TCR-mapped reads were about 3.5 to 10.27 million with IR-seq versus about 85 to 1,300 with RNA-seq.

The library was built from 400 ng RNA with molecular barcoded adaptors for alpha/delta and beta/gamma chains. Via MiXCR, TCRdb re-called the reads, giving one row per CDR3 protein. The table has 120,000 or so distinct CDR3 sequences, 10% to 15% seen once. In germline, CDR1 is SGHVS, CDR2 FQNEAQ. This CDR3 contains 14 residues. The ends lost 4 bases at V and 7 bases at J; junction bases unmatched: 10. This clonotype was detected ten times or more. The sequence derives from a donor over 35 with multiple myeloma. The genes are TRBV7-8 and TRBJ2-7; 7 bases fit TRBD2. Specimen: a population of CD138-negative cells sorted from bone marrow. CDR3 nucleotides: TGTGCCAGCAGCTCCCTATGGGGGGGGTCTGAGCAGTACTTC. This translates into CASSSLWGGSEQYF. Together with reference TRBV7-8 and TRBJ2-7, the CDR3 gives the full variable domain: GAGVSQSPRYKVAKRGQDVALRCDPISGHVSLFWYQQALGQGPEFLTYFQNEAQLDKSGLPSDRFFAERPEGSVSTLKIQRTQQEDSAVYLCASSSLWGGSEQYFGPGTRLTVT.